Below are 20 T cell receptor beta chains sequenced from a single sample in a study of T cell responses to AZD1222 COVID-19 vaccine. Generated by immunoSEQ multiplex PCR, the TCRdb table keeps only in-frame clones and is missing some. This table has over 20,000 clones, 87% appearing once. The starting material was peripheral blood, obtained 28 days after the second AZD1222 dose. Receptors originate from an adult who received the AZD1222 COVID-19 vaccine.

CDR3 DNA sequence: TGTGCCAGCAGTGATCCCGAGGCGAACACTGAAGCTTTCTTT. Its translation is CASSDPEANTEAFF. This chain connects TRBV2 to TRBJ1-1, with D hard to call. The germline V and J ends were trimmed by 3 bases and 1 base, with 9 bases remaining between them. The CDR3 has 14 residues. Looked up from germline, CDR1 is SNHLY and CDR2 is FYNNEI.

The CDR3 coding sequence is TGTGCCAGTAGCAGACAGGGAGGGGATTCACCCCTCCACTTT. Protein product: CASSRQGGDSPLHF. V gene TRBV19 combines with J gene TRBJ1-6, with TRBD1 matching over 7 bases. Germline V lookup: CDR1 LNHDA, CDR2 SQIVND (reference sequence). J was trimmed by 8 bases and V by 6 bases; bases with no gene match: 7. The CDR3 sequence is 14 residues long.

The rearrangement joins TRBV28 to TRBJ2-1; D possibly corresponds to TRBD2 (6 bases). Germline-derived CDR1 and CDR2 are MDHEN and SYDVKM. The CDR3 contains 14 residues. V gave up 3 bases and J gave up 3 bases, with 9 bases separating them. The CDR3 DNA is TGTGCCAGCAGTTTCGGGAGAGTCTACAATGAGCAGTTCTTC. Amino acid sequence: CASSFGRVYNEQFF.

This chain uses TRBV5-1 with TRBJ2-2; 7 bases line up with TRBD2. In germline, CDR1 is SGHRS, CDR2 YFSETQ. There are 16 residues in the CDR3. With V trimmed by 1 base and J by 0 bases, 3 bases remained unmatched. The CDR3 sequence is CASSLSGLANTGELFF. The CDR3 DNA is TGCGCCAGCAGCTTGTCTGGACTAGCGAACACCGGGGAGCTGTTTTTT.

V is TRBV14 and J is TRBJ2-1; D is perhaps TRBD2 (6 bases). The germline CDR1 and CDR2 sequences are SGHDN and FVKESK. This CDR3 region has 16 residues. V dropped 4 bases and J dropped 2 bases, with 15 bases sitting between them. Here the CDR3 DNA reads TGTGCCAGCAGCCTTATTGGGGGGAACCCCTACAATGAGCAGTTCTTC. Translated: CASSLIGGNPYNEQFF.

The chain carries TRBV28 and TRBJ1-6, with D tentatively TRBD1 (5 bases). This CDR3 has 12 amino acids. Germline assignment: CDR1 MDHEN and CDR2 SYDVKM. Trimming took off 6 bases at V and 17 bases at J, with 17 bases between the two ends. The CDR3 sequence is CASSSIGTVIHF. CDR3 in DNA: TGTGCCAGCAGCTCTATCGGGACGGTGATCCACTTT.

This clone turned up a few times. The J gene is TRBJ2-7, the V gene TRBV30, with D perhaps assigned TRBD1 or TRBD2 (5 bases each). Germline values: CDR1 GTSNPN, CDR2 SVGIG (reference sequence). Trimming cost V 2 bases and J 6 bases, with 11 bases left between them. The CDR3 has 12 amino acids. The CDR3 sequence: CAWSFPRGEQYF. The CDR3, as DNA: TGTGCCTGGAGTTTCCCGAGGGGCGAGCAGTACTTC.

For the CDR3, the DNA is TGTGCCAGCAGCTTAGGGGGTGGTATTAACACCGGGGAGCTGTTTTTT. Amino acid sequence: CASSLGGGINTGELFF. This sequence joins TRBV7-2 and TRBJ2-2; the D is unclear. Germline-derived CDR1 and CDR2 are SGHTA and FQGNSA. The V and J ends lost 1 base and 2 bases respectively, with 11 bases between them. This CDR3 region has 16 residues. Full variable domain (outside the CDR3, taken from reference TRBV7-2 and TRBJ2-2): GAGVSQSPSNKVTEKGKDVELRCDPISGHTALYWYRQSLGQGLEFLIYFQGNSAPDKSGLPSDRFSAERTGGSVSTLTIQRTQQEDSAVYLCASSLGGGINTGELFFGEGSRLTVL.

The chain has TRBV29-1 and TRBJ1-4; the match to TRBD1 covers 9 bases. V trimming: 1 base; J trimming: 5 bases; junction bases outside the gene matches: 2. There are 14 residues in the CDR3. Germline V CDR1 and CDR2: SQVTM, ANQGSEA. DNA of the CDR3: TGCAGCGTTGAAGTCGGGACAGGGAATGAAAAACTGTTTTTT. It encodes CSVEVGTGNEKLFF.

The genes are TRBV6-6 and TRBJ1-1; D is ambiguous. Trimming left V 0 bases short and J 4 bases short, with 12 bases between. The CDR3 extends over 15 amino acids. CDR1 MNHNY and CDR2 SVGAGI come from the germline V gene (reference sequence). Here the CDR3 DNA reads TGTGCCAGCAGTTACTCGATGGCGGTCGGCACTGAAGCTTTCTTT. As protein: CASSYSMAVGTEAFF.

This clone was detected once. The chain joins TRBV6-6 to TRBJ1-1; D unclear. From germline, CDR1 is MNHNY and CDR2 SVGAGI (reference sequence). The CDR3 sequence is 16 residues long. The V and J ends lost 9 bases and 3 bases respectively, with 23 bases between them. Here the CDR3 reads CASLLRASRTDTEAFF. CDR3 DNA sequence: TGTGCCAGTTTGCTGAGGGCTAGCAGGACGGACACTGAAGCTTTCTTT.

The chain is built from TRBV9 and TRBJ2-5; 9 nucleotides align to TRBD1. The germline V gene has CDR1 SGDLS and CDR2 YYNGEE. The CDR3 runs to 15 residues. With 0 bases clipped from V and 2 bases from J, the junction kept 2 bases outside the gene matches. The chain's CDR3 is CASSVAGQGQETQYF. The DNA for the CDR3 is TGTGCCAGCAGCGTAGCAGGACAGGGGCAAGAGACCCAGTACTTC.

The chain is built from TRBV5-4 and TRBJ2-1; 7 bases agree with TRBD2. This CDR3 is built from 16 residues. J lost 1 base, V lost 0 bases, and 4 bases had no gene match. The germline V gene has CDR1 SGHNT and CDR2 YYREEE (reference sequence). The CDR3 reads CASSLAGGVSYNEQFF. As DNA, the CDR3 is TGTGCCAGCAGCTTGGCGGGGGGAGTTTCCTACAATGAGCAGTTCTTC.

J is TRBJ2-3 and V is TRBV5-1, with a weak D call TRBD2 (6 bases). Between the trimmed V and J ends, which lost 4 bases and 7 bases, there was a span of 16 bases. The CDR3 totals 14 residues. Germline CDR1 reads SGHRS; CDR2 reads YFSETQ. CDR3 DNA: TGCGCCAGCAGCAGGGACTCGAACGGGCATACGCAGTATTTT. Its translation: CASSRDSNGHTQYF.

The chain carries TRBV19 and TRBJ2-7; 11 bases match TRBD2. With V trimmed by 3 bases and J by 2 bases, 3 bases remained unmatched. Germline V gene sequence: CDR1 LNHDA, CDR2 SQIVND (reference sequence). The length of the CDR3 is 15 residues. CDR3 in amino acids: CASSMRLAGPYEQYF. In DNA, the CDR3 is TGTGCCAGTAGTATGAGACTAGCGGGGCCCTACGAGCAGTACTTC.

V and J are TRBV28 and TRBJ2-1; 14 bases match TRBD2. The CDR3 is 19 amino acids. With 6 bases clipped from V and 3 bases from J, the junction kept 13 bases outside the gene matches. CDR1 and CDR2 (germline): MDHEN, SYDVKM. CDR3 amino acids: CASSPPGTSGSWGYNEQFF. The CDR3 DNA sequence: TGTGCCAGCAGCCCCCCCGGGACTAGCGGGAGTTGGGGCTACAATGAGCAGTTCTTC. The entire variable domain, with the rest obtained from reference TRBV28 and TRBJ2-1, is as follows: DVKVTQSSRYLVKRTGEKVFLECVQDMDHENMFWYRQDPGLGLRLIYFSYDVKMKEKGDIPEGYSVSREKKERFSLILESASTNQTSMYLCASSPPGTSGSWGYNEQFFGPGTRLTVL.

The chain combines TRBV19 with TRBJ2-1; 12 nucleotides match TRBD2. From germline, CDR1 is LNHDA and CDR2 SQIVND (reference sequence). CDR3 size: 13 residues. Trimming at V came to 10 bases and at J to 4 bases, leaving 2 bases not matched to a gene. The CDR3 DNA reads TGTGCCACGACTAGCGGGGGATACAATGAGCAGTTCTTC. It specifies CATTSGGYNEQFF. Looking up the rest from reference TRBV19 and TRBJ2-1 gives the full variable domain: DGGITQSPKYLFRKEGQNVTLSCEQNLNHDAMYWYRQDPGQGLRLIYYSQIVNDFQKGDIAEGYSVSREKKESFPLTVTSAQKNPTAFYLCATTSGGYNEQFFGPGTRLTVL.

Here the CDR3 DNA reads TGTGCCAGCAGTTTTCAGAGCTCTGGGGCCAACGTCCTGACTTTC. Its translation: CASSFQSSGANVLTF. The gene calls are TRBV28 and TRBJ2-6, with D hard to call. There are 15 residues in the CDR3. CDR1 is MDHEN, CDR2 SYDVKM, per germline. The V and J ends lost 3 bases and 0 bases respectively, with 6 bases between them.

This chain links TRBV28 with TRBJ2-7, with 8 bases that match TRBD1. The CDR3 loop spans 13 amino acids. V lost 3 bases, J lost 5 bases, and 3 bases stayed unmatched. Germline CDR1 and CDR2: MDHEN and SYDVKM. CDR3 sequence (DNA): TGTGCCAGCAGTTTCCAGGGGGCCCACGAGCAGTACTTC. It translates to CASSFQGAHEQYF.

The gene calls are TRBV18 and TRBJ2-5; 11 bases map to TRBD2. V lost 3 bases, J lost 6 bases, and 18 bases stayed unmatched. The CDR3 spans 19 residues. Germline lookup yields CDR1 KGHSH and CDR2 LQKENI. This chain's CDR3 is CASSPATGGSGRGSQTQYF. CDR3 DNA sequence: TGTGCCAGCTCACCTGCGACAGGTGGTAGCGGGAGGGGCAGCCAGACCCAGTACTTC.